Listed here are 2 T cell receptor beta chains from one sample, sequenced in a study of CD4 and CD8 cells across lung adenocarcinoma regions. In TCRdb, the PCR reads were re-called with MiXCR into one record per CDR3 protein. Altogether about 25,000 distinct CDR3 sequences are present, 53% being singletons, with the ten largest covering more than 40%. The specimen was CD8+ T cells from the center of a lung tumor. The receptors come from a male donor with lung adenocarcinoma. The CD4 and CD8 labels of this study may be unreliable.

This chain links TRBV12-3 or TRBV12-4 with TRBJ2-1; 15 bases line up with TRBD2. CDR3 length: 18 residues. V trimming: 5 bases; J trimming: 2 bases; junction bases outside the gene matches: 7. The CDR3: CASSLRTSGRGTYNEQFF. CDR3 nucleotides: TGTGCCAGCAGTCTAAGGACTAGCGGGAGGGGAACCTACAATGAGCAGTTCTTC.

This clonotype ranks as medium-sized. Here the CDR3 DNA reads TGTGCCAGCAGTGAAGTTGGACAGGGCGGCAAAAACATTCAGTACTTC. It is translated as CASSEVGQGGKNIQYF. The chain employs TRBV6-1 and TRBJ2-4; 8 bases are shared with TRBD1. V was pared by 1 base and J by 3 bases, with 5 bases of the junction left unmatched. Per germline, CDR1 MNHNS and CDR2 SASEGT. The CDR3 has 16 amino acids.